This T cell receptor beta chain was sequenced for a study of T cell repertoires in cytomegalovirus infection. Study-wide context: It can be stated that public TCR beta signatures indicated CMV infection as well as a matching HLA type.

Germline V gene lookup returns CDR1 LNHNV and CDR2 YYDKDF (reference sequence). V was pared by 2 bases and J by 5 bases, with 8 bases of the junction left unmatched. The CDR3 loop spans 17 amino acids. TCRdb called the reads again in MiXCR, with one record for every CDR3 protein. In the table there are some 180,000 distinct CDR3 sequences, approximately 18% of which are singletons. The table lists this clonotype with a few counts. Its antigen remains unidentified. General study points: Carriers of CMV and the relevant HLA type were discriminated by public TCR beta frequency. Dominating the ex vivo response were TCR beta clonotypes that were CMV-specific and HLA-C-restricted.

The rearrangement links TRBV15 to TRBJ2-1; 11 bases fit TRBD1. Sequencing was carried out using CD8+ T cells from PBMCs. This TCR was sampled from a human donor in good health (CMV status not recorded). Some clones in this sample may be carry-over from other donors' samples. In DNA form, the CDR3 reads TGTGCCACCAGCAGACTCCCGGGACAGGGGGATCACAATGAGCAGTTCTTC. Amino acid sequence: CATSRLPGQGDHNEQFF.